These 19 T cell receptor beta chains share one sample of origin, sequenced in a study of cytomegalovirus exposure and HLA in healthy donors. The study ran its PCR with 60 Vbeta and 13 Jbeta primers. Measured with immunoSEQ multiplex PCR; TCRdb has only the in-frame clones, and not every one. The sample shows over 150,000 clones, around 74% of them seen only once. The sequenced sample consisted of PBMCs. These receptor sequences come from a girl aged 5 to 17 in good health and CMV-seropositive.

The chain uses TRBV11-2 and TRBJ1-2; perhaps TRBD1 as D (6 bases). V was trimmed by 4 bases and J by 5 bases, leaving 8 bases between them. Germline CDR1 reads SGHAT; CDR2 reads FQNNGV. The CDR3 contains 12 residues. The CDR3 reads CASSSTGYGYTF. CDR3 coding DNA: TGTGCCAGCAGCTCAACAGGGTATGGCTACACCTTC. Together with reference TRBV11-2 and TRBJ1-2, the CDR3 gives the full variable domain: EAGVAQSPRYKIIEKRQSVAFWCNPISGHATLYWYQQILGQGPKLLIQFQNNGVVDDSQLPKDRFSAERLKGVDSTLKIQPAKLEDSAVYLCASSSTGYGYTFGSGTRLTVV.

The chain recombines TRBV9 with TRBJ2-5; possibly TRBD1 for D (5 bases). The CDR3 runs to 14 residues. V lost 0 bases and J lost 0, with 6 bases in between. CDR1 SGDLS and CDR2 YYNGEE come from the germline V gene. For the CDR3, the DNA is TGTGCCAGCAGCGTAGGGGGCTACCAAGAGACCCAGTACTTC. This encodes CASSVGGYQETQYF. The variable domain in full, completed from reference TRBV9 and TRBJ2-5, reads DSGVTQTPKHLITATGQRVTLRCSPRSGDLSVYWYQQSLDQGLQFLIQYYNGEERAKGNILERFSAQQFPDLHSELNLSSLELGDSALYFCASSVGGYQETQYFGPGTRLLVL.

The rearrangement joins TRBV19 to TRBJ1-6, with TRBD1 matching 8 bases. This CDR3 has 16 amino acids. V lost 3 bases to trimming and J lost 8 bases; unmatched junction nucleotides: 9. Germline CDR1 LNHDA, CDR2 SQIVND (reference sequence). The CDR3 nucleotides are TGTGCCAGTAGTATTTATGAGACAGGGGATTATTCACCCCTCCACTTT. Residues: CASSIYETGDYSPLHF.

In its sample, this clone was seen once. Within the sample, other DNA sequences also encode this same CDR3. The chain joins TRBV27 to TRBJ2-6; 9 bases align to TRBD1. J lost 2 bases, V lost 3 bases, and 8 bases had no gene match. CDR3 length: 18 amino acids. Per germline, CDR1 MNHEY and CDR2 SMNVEV (reference sequence). This CDR3 reads CASSLTGTGKTGANVLTF. The CDR3 DNA follows: TGTGCCAGCAGTTTGACCGGGACAGGGAAAACTGGGGCCAACGTCCTGACTTTC.

Written as DNA, the CDR3 is TGTGCCAGCAGCTTAAGGACTAGCGGGGGGGCCGGTGCCTCCTACGAGCAGTACTTC. It is translated as CASSLRTSGGAGASYEQYF. The V and J genes are TRBV7-2 and TRBJ2-7, with 15 bases lining up with TRBD2. CDR1 and CDR2 (germline): SGHTA, FQGNSA. CDR3 length: 19 amino acids. The V segment lost 2 bases and the J segment 0 bases; nucleotides outside the gene matches: 8.

This chain joins TRBV20-1 and TRBJ2-5; D remains unclear. The V end lost 6 bases, the J end lost 7 bases, and 9 bases lay between the germline ends. CDR3 length: 10 amino acids. CDR1 is DFQATT, CDR2 SNEGSKA, per germline (reference sequence). CDR3 coding DNA: TGCAGTGCCCTTTCCCTGACCCAGTACTTC. It specifies CSALSLTQYF.

V gene TRBV15 combines with J gene TRBJ1-5; D is perhaps TRBD1 (5 bases). The germline CDR1 and CDR2 sequences are LNHNV and YYDKDF (reference sequence). This CDR3 is 17 amino acids long. V dropped 2 bases and J dropped 1 base, with 15 bases sitting between them. The CDR3 DNA is TGTGCCACCAGCAGATACACAGGTCCAAGAAGCAATCAGCCCCAGCATTTT. Translating it yields CATSRYTGPRSNQPQHF. Filled out from reference TRBV15 and TRBJ1-5, the complete variable domain reads DAMVIQNPRYQVTQFGKPVTLSCSQTLNHNVMYWYQQKSSQAPKLLFHYYDKDFNNEADTPDNFQSRRPNTSFCFLDIRSPGLGDTAMYLCATSRYTGPRSNQPQHFGDGTRLSIL.

The gene calls are TRBV19 and TRBJ1-6; 7 bases map to TRBD1. Germline lookup yields CDR1 LNHDA and CDR2 SQIVND (reference sequence). Trimming at V came to 6 bases and at J to 6 bases, leaving 5 bases not matched to a gene. The CDR3 is 14 amino acids. The CDR3 loop is CASRPGQSNSPLHF. The CDR3 nucleotides are TGTGCCAGTAGGCCGGGACAGTCTAATTCACCCCTCCACTTT.

The chain carries TRBV7-2 and TRBJ2-7; 9 nucleotides match TRBD2. J was trimmed by 6 bases and V by 5 bases; bases with no gene match: 5. Germline V gene data show CDR1 as SGHTA and CDR2 as FQGNSA. The CDR3 runs to 13 residues. Written as DNA, the CDR3 is TGTGCCAGCAGCCGAGCGGGGGGTCCCGAGCAGTACTTC. Translated: CASSRAGGPEQYF.

This clone was detected only once. V is TRBV4-3 and J is TRBJ1-2, with TRBD1 matching 8 bases. Per germline, CDR1 LGHNA and CDR2 YSLEER. V was clipped by 4 bases and J by 8 bases; unmatched bases: 6. The CDR3 loop spans 13 amino acids. The chain's CDR3 is CASSLATGAGYTF. The CDR3 region has the DNA TGCGCCAGCAGCCTCGCGACAGGGGCCGGCTACACCTTC.

V usage is TRBV6-5 and J usage is TRBJ1-1, with 7 bases aligning to TRBD1. The CDR3 consists of 15 residues. The germline V gene has CDR1 MNHEY and CDR2 SVGAGI. The trim removed 6 bases at V and 3 bases at J, leaving 10 bases unmatched. This CDR3 is CASSSSVTGDTEAFF. CDR3 in DNA: TGTGCCAGCAGCTCCTCTGTCACAGGGGACACTGAAGCTTTCTTT.

The V call is TRBV2, the J call TRBJ1-5; TRBD1 matches 7 bases. The CDR3 has 14 amino acids. Germline V gene data show CDR1 as SNHLY and CDR2 as FYNNEI. V lost 6 bases to trimming and J lost 10 bases; unmatched junction nucleotides: 12. This CDR3 reads CASSPRAGGSPQHF. CDR3 sequence (DNA): TGTGCCAGCAGCCCACGGGCAGGGGGGAGCCCCCAGCATTTT.

In its sample, this clone was seen a few times. The chain recombines TRBV4-1 with TRBJ1-5; D ambiguous. V was clipped by 0 bases and J by 4 bases, with 13 bases between them. In germline, CDR1 is MGHRA, CDR2 YSYEKL. The CDR3 totals 16 residues. CDR3 nucleotide sequence: TGCGCCAGCAGCCAAGATTCGGGAATAGGAAATCAGCCCCAGCATTTT. Protein: CASSQDSGIGNQPQHF.

This chain connects TRBV7-8 to TRBJ1-4; D gene uncertain. This CDR3 spans 15 amino acids. Germline V gene sequence: CDR1 SGHVS, CDR2 FQNEAQ. Trimming left V 2 bases short and J 3 bases short, with 10 bases between. The CDR3 DNA reads TGTGCCAGCAGCTTAATGAACACCCCTAATGAAAAACTGTTTTTT. It is translated as CASSLMNTPNEKLFF.

The gene calls are TRBV27 and TRBJ1-1, with a possible D match to TRBD1 (5 bases). The ends were cut back, 5 bases at V and 1 base at J, with 11 bases in the middle. Germline assignment: CDR1 MNHEY and CDR2 SMNVEV (reference sequence). The CDR3 is 14 amino acids. The CDR3 spells CASSQQERNTEAFF. In DNA form, the CDR3 reads TGTGCCAGCAGTCAACAGGAGCGGAACACTGAAGCTTTCTTT.

This chain joins TRBV4-1 and TRBJ1-3; the D gene is possibly TRBD1 (5 bases). The germline V and J ends were trimmed by 4 bases and 2 bases, with 15 bases remaining between them. Germline CDR1 reads MGHRA; CDR2 reads YSYEKL. CDR3 length equals 16 residues. The CDR3 loop reads CASSLSRVFPGNTIYF. CDR3 nucleotide sequence: TGCGCCAGCAGCCTGTCCAGGGTCTTCCCTGGAAACACCATATATTTT.

This clone showed up just once. J is TRBJ2-1 and V is TRBV9; 8 bases are a match to TRBD1. The CDR3 covers 15 residues. Germline V CDR1 and CDR2: SGDLS, YYNGEE. The ends lost 3 bases at V and 1 base at J; junction bases unmatched: 3. The CDR3 region is CASSGTGGSYNEQFF. CDR3 in DNA: TGTGCCAGCAGCGGAACAGGGGGATCCTACAATGAGCAGTTCTTC.

The chain combines TRBV6-5 with TRBJ2-7; 7 nucleotides align to TRBD1. Per the germline V gene, CDR1 is MNHEY and CDR2 is SVGAGI. The CDR3 is made up of 11 amino acids. V dropped 6 bases and J dropped 7; count of bases not matched to a gene: 3. The CDR3 region is CASRTGLEQYF. DNA for the CDR3: TGTGCCAGCAGGACAGGGCTGGAGCAGTACTTC.

The chain recombines TRBV7-2 with TRBJ1-1; the match to TRBD1 covers 8 bases. The CDR3 totals 14 residues. V lost 5 bases and J lost 3; bases outside the gene matches: 5. Germline values: CDR1 SGHTA, CDR2 FQGNSA. The CDR3 nucleotides read TGTGCCAGCAGCCCAGACAGGGGCCACACTGAAGCTTTCTTT. Translation gives CASSPDRGHTEAFF.